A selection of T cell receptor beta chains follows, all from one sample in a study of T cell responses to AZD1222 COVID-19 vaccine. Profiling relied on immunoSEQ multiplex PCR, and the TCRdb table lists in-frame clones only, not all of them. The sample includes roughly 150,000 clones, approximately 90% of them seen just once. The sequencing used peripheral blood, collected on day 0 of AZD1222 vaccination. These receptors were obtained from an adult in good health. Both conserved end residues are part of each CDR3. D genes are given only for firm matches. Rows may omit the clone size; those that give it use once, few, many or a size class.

cdr3_nt: TGTGCCAGCAGCCATAGAAGGAAAGCTAGCACAGATACGCAGTATTTT
cdr3_aa: CASSHRRKASTDTQYF
clone_size: -
j_call: TRBJ2-3
d_call: -
v_call: TRBV5-6

cdr3_nt: TGTGCCAGCAGTCAGGGGTTGAATCAGCCCCAGCATTTT
cdr3_aa: CASSQGLNQPQHF
clone_size: -
j_call: TRBJ1-5
d_call: -
v_call: TRBV6-5

cdr3_nt: TGTGCCAGCAGCTTAAGGGACTCCGGGACAGGCTACGGGGCCAACGTCCTGACTTTC
cdr3_aa: CASSLRDSGTGYGANVLTF
clone_size: once
j_call: TRBJ2-6
d_call: TRBD1
v_call: TRBV7-2

cdr3_nt: TGTGCCAGCTCAACGGACACGGGGACTGAAGCTTTCTTT
cdr3_aa: CASSTDTGTEAFF
clone_size: -
j_call: TRBJ1-1
d_call: -
v_call: TRBV18

cdr3_nt: TGTGCCAGCAGTTTAGACAGGGGGCGCTCTCGTGGCTACACCTTC
cdr3_aa: CASSLDRGRSRGYTF
clone_size: -
j_call: TRBJ1-2
d_call: TRBD1
v_call: TRBV28

cdr3_nt: TGCAGTGCTAGTAGGGTGCGCCTACGTGCAACTAATGAAAAACTGTTTTTT
cdr3_aa: CSASRVRLRATNEKLFF
clone_size: -
j_call: TRBJ1-4
d_call: -
v_call: TRBV20-1

cdr3_nt: TGTGCCAGCTCACAAACCTGGACAGGGGCGGATAGCAATCAGCCCCAGCATTTT
cdr3_aa: CASSQTWTGADSNQPQHF
clone_size: -
j_call: TRBJ1-5
d_call: TRBD1
v_call: TRBV18

cdr3_nt: TGTGCCAGCAGCCCCGGCAGGAGCGCTTCCTACAATGAGCAGTTCTTC
cdr3_aa: CASSPGRSASYNEQFF
clone_size: -
j_call: TRBJ2-1
d_call: -
v_call: TRBV7-6

cdr3_nt: TGTGCCAGCAGTGTAGGGGTCATGAACACTGAAGCTTTCTTT
cdr3_aa: CASSVGVMNTEAFF
clone_size: -
j_call: TRBJ1-1
d_call: -
v_call: TRBV2

cdr3_nt: TGTGCCAGCAGCAGGGACAGCCTACCCACCGGGGAGCTGTTTTTT
cdr3_aa: CASSRDSLPTGELFF
clone_size: -
j_call: TRBJ2-2
d_call: TRBD1
v_call: TRBV6-4

cdr3_nt: TGTGCCAGCAGCGTGCGAGCGGGACCTTACAATGAGCAGTTCTTC
cdr3_aa: CASSVRAGPYNEQFF
clone_size: -
j_call: TRBJ2-1
d_call: TRBD2
v_call: TRBV9

cdr3_nt: TGTGCCAGCAGTACGCTACAGGGTCGTGAAAAACTGTTTTTT
cdr3_aa: CASSTLQGREKLFF
clone_size: -
j_call: TRBJ1-4
d_call: -
v_call: TRBV28

cdr3_nt: TGCGCCAGCAGCCAAGGTACTAGCGATCGCAATGAGCAGTTCTTC
cdr3_aa: CASSQGTSDRNEQFF
clone_size: -
j_call: TRBJ2-1
d_call: TRBD2
v_call: TRBV4-3

cdr3_nt: TGTGCCAGCAGCCAAGGGGCGACAGGCGCCTATGGCTACACCTTC
cdr3_aa: CASSQGATGAYGYTF
clone_size: -
j_call: TRBJ1-2
d_call: -
v_call: TRBV14

cdr3_nt: TGTGCCAGCAGCCGTACTCGGGGAGGTTACAATGAGCAGTTCTTC
cdr3_aa: CASSRTRGGYNEQFF
clone_size: -
j_call: TRBJ2-1
d_call: -
v_call: TRBV6-5

cdr3_nt: TGTGCCAGCAGCGACCCCGGGACAGGGCCCACCCACGAGCAGTACTTC
cdr3_aa: CASSDPGTGPTHEQYF
clone_size: -
j_call: TRBJ2-7
d_call: TRBD1
v_call: TRBV5-4

cdr3_nt: TGTGCCAGCAGTGATTCCCTAGACAGCACAGATACGCAGTATTTT
cdr3_aa: CASSDSLDSTDTQYF
clone_size: -
j_call: TRBJ2-3
d_call: -
v_call: TRBV25-1

cdr3_nt: TGTGCCAGCAGCTTAGACTCTAGCACAGATACGCAGTATTTT
cdr3_aa: CASSLDSSTDTQYF
clone_size: -
j_call: TRBJ2-3
d_call: -
v_call: TRBV11-2

cdr3_nt: TGTGCCAGCAGTGAACGGAGTCGCCCCTCTAACTATGGCTACACCTTC
cdr3_aa: CASSERSRPSNYGYTF
clone_size: few
j_call: TRBJ1-2
d_call: -
v_call: TRBV25-1

cdr3_nt: TGCGCCAGCAGCCAAGGTATTCCGGGTTTTAACTATGGCTACACCTTC
cdr3_aa: CASSQGIPGFNYGYTF
clone_size: -
j_call: TRBJ1-2
d_call: -
v_call: TRBV4-1

cdr3_nt: TGTGCCAGCAGTTCCCGTCGGACAGCTTCAATGTCACCCCTCCACTTT
cdr3_aa: CASSSRRTASMSPLHF
clone_size: -
j_call: TRBJ1-6
d_call: -
v_call: TRBV28

cdr3_nt: TGTGCCAGCAGCTTAGGAGGCCCGAGCAATCAGCCCCAGCATTTT
cdr3_aa: CASSLGGPSNQPQHF
clone_size: once
j_call: TRBJ1-5
d_call: -
v_call: TRBV7-2